This TCR beta chain was profiled in a study of radiotherapy plus CTLA-4 blockade in lung cancer. Study-wide context: There were objective responses in roughly 18% of patients, and 31% had disease control. Overall study findings and caveats: Some TCR clones had been derived from tumors. These clones expanded in peripheral blood after radiotherapy plus ipilimumab. Early blood T cell clone dynamics, with interferon-beta, were reported to best predict response.

On this clone: Its antigen is as yet unknown.

Using immunoSEQ multiplex PCR, the repertoire was profiled, and TCRdb retains in-frame clones only, with some absent. The data hold over 60,000 clones, with around 84% observed a single time. This TCR derives from a human donor with non-small cell lung cancer who had stable disease on radiotherapy plus ipilimumab. Material: peripheral blood, obtained from a patient treated with radiotherapy plus ipilimumab.

Written as DNA, the CDR3 is TGTGCCAGCAGTCTTCCGGGACAGGGTATAGAGACCCAGTACTTC. Translating gives CASSLPGQGIETQYF. This chain links TRBV6-1 with TRBJ2-5; 9 positions agree with TRBD1. The CDR3 covers 15 residues. V trimming: 5 bases; J trimming: 4 bases; junction bases outside the gene matches: 8. Per the germline V gene, CDR1 is MNHNS and CDR2 is SASEGT.